The 12 T cell receptor beta chains below were found in one sample sequenced in a study of beta chain features in type 1 diabetes (dated by TCRdb to the late 2010s). The library was built by means of the immunoSEQ multiplex PCR assay. The entire isolated RNA was reverse transcribed using the High Capacity cDNA Reverse Transcription Kit, and thus expressed TCRB transcripts were sequenced. The immuneACCESS repertoire file appears here via TCRdb, limited to in-frame rearrangements. These files lack a portion of the clones; in checked studies, under half of the deficit traces to unresolved V genes, and the cause of the others is not known. The sample records more than 350,000 clones, 10% to 12% of which are singletons. The ten most abundant clones make up 0.045% to 0.06% of the sample. Sequenced: naive CD4+ T cells from blood. The sample's cell subset or site label, in plain terms: true naive CD4+ T cells. All receptors come from a woman between 18 and 30 years old in good health.

The chain joins TRBV5-1 to TRBJ2-5; unclear D gene. Trimming shortened V by 0 bases and J by 3 bases, and 6 bases separated the two germline ends. This CDR3 is built from 13 residues. Looked up from germline, CDR1 is SGHRS and CDR2 is YFSETQ. CDR3 protein: CASSLEFEETQYF. The CDR3, as DNA: TGCGCCAGCAGCTTGGAATTTGAAGAGACCCAGTACTTC.

This clone occurred a few times. The chain is built from TRBV5-5 and TRBJ2-7, with D perhaps TRBD2 (6 bases). Germline CDR1 and CDR2: SGHKS and YYEKEE (reference sequence). CDR3 length equals 14 residues. Trimming left V 1 base short and J 4 bases short, with 12 bases between. The CDR3 DNA reads TGTGCCAGCAGCTTGAGGCTAGCGCGTTACGAGCAGTACGTC. As protein: CASSLRLARYEQYV.

The V gene is TRBV5-1, the J gene TRBJ2-7, with 9 positions matching TRBD1. The CDR3 length is 16 residues. Germline trimming cut 0 bases from V and 2 bases from J; bases unmatched to any gene: 6. CDR1 and CDR2 (germline): SGHRS, YFSETQ. The CDR3 bases are TGCGCCAGCAGCTTGGCCAACGGGACAGGGACCTACGAGCAGTACTTC. Amino acid sequence: CASSLANGTGTYEQYF.

This clone was found a few times. The sample contains more than one DNA sequence encoding this CDR3. CDR3 DNA: TGCGCCAGCAGCCTGACAGGGACCCAAGAGACCCAGTACTTC. Encoded protein: CASSLTGTQETQYF. This rearrangement joins TRBV5-1 to TRBJ2-5; TRBD1 agrees at 7 bases. The J segment lost 1 base and the V segment lost 4 bases, leaving 4 bases of the junction unmatched. The CDR3 runs 14 residues. CDR1 and CDR2 (germline): SGHRS, YFSETQ. The full variable domain, with the rest looked up from reference TRBV5-1 and TRBJ2-5, is KAGVTQTPRYLIKTRGQQVTLSCSPISGHRSVSWYQQTPGQGLQFLFEYFSETQRNKGNFPGRFSGRQFSNSRSEMNVSTLELGDSALYLCASSLTGTQETQYFGPGTRLLVL.

The chain employs TRBV5-1 and TRBJ2-1, with 14 positions matching TRBD2. Per the germline V gene, CDR1 is SGHRS and CDR2 is YFSETQ. The CDR3 contains 16 residues. V dropped 3 bases and J dropped 7; count of bases not matched to a gene: 6. As DNA, the CDR3 is TGCGCCAGCAGCTCGACTAGCGGGAGGGCGTCGAATGAGCAGTTCTTC. Encoded protein: CASSSTSGRASNEQFF.

The chain joins TRBV7-9 to TRBJ2-7; TRBD2 agrees at 8 bases. The CDR3 covers 19 residues. Germline trimming cut 5 bases from V and 4 bases from J; bases unmatched to any gene: 22. The germline V gene encodes CDR1 SEHNR and CDR2 FQNEAQ (reference sequence). This CDR3 is CASSRKPAGTRGLWYEQYF. CDR3 nucleotides: TGTGCCAGCAGCCGAAAGCCAGCCGGGACTAGAGGCCTGTGGTACGAGCAGTACTTC.

The rearrangement uses TRBV27 and TRBJ1-2, with 11 bases matching TRBD1. Germline values: CDR1 MNHEY, CDR2 SMNVEV (reference sequence). This CDR3 contains 15 residues. V lost 6 bases and J lost 8; bases outside the gene matches: 11. The chain's CDR3 is CASSRLGQGEDGYTF. CDR3 coding DNA: TGTGCCAGCAGCCGCCTGGGACAGGGGGAAGACGGCTACACCTTC.

The chain joins TRBV7-2 to TRBJ2-7; D unclear. Trimming took 5 bases from V and 0 from J, leaving 14 bases between them. The CDR3 has 15 amino acids. CDR1 is SGHTA, CDR2 FQGNSA, per germline. The CDR3 sequence is CASSLKTSNSYEQYF. As DNA, the CDR3 is TGTGCCAGCAGCCTGAAGACTTCGAACTCCTACGAGCAGTACTTC.

This clone has only a few counts. The CDR3 spells CASRVQGATDTQYF. The DNA for the CDR3 is TGTGCCAGCAGGGTGCAGGGGGCAACAGATACGCAGTATTTT. The V gene is TRBV6-5, the J gene TRBJ2-3; 8 bases align to TRBD1. Per the germline V gene, CDR1 is MNHEY and CDR2 is SVGAGI. The ends lost 6 bases at V and 3 bases at J; junction bases unmatched: 5. The CDR3 loop spans 14 amino acids.

With respect to this clone: At the DNA level, this CDR3 is encoded by other sequences in the same sample as well. This chain connects TRBV7-2 to TRBJ2-1; no clear D gene. Trimming took 5 bases from V and 0 from J, leaving 8 bases between them. Germline V gives CDR1 SGHTA, CDR2 FQGNSA. The CDR3 has 14 amino acids. CDR3 DNA: TGTGCCAGCAGCCGTCAGAGCTCCTACAATGAGCAGTTCTTC. This translates into CASSRQSSYNEQFF.

There are a few counts of this clone. This rearrangement joins TRBV29-1 to TRBJ2-1; D possibly corresponds to TRBD1 (6 bases). V dropped 4 bases and J dropped 6 bases, with 13 bases sitting between them. There are 13 residues in the CDR3. From germline, CDR1 is SQVTM and CDR2 ANQGSEA. DNA for the CDR3: TGCAGCGTTGTAGGACAGATCGGCAATGAGCAGTTCTTC. Translated: CSVVGQIGNEQFF.

The V and J genes are TRBV6-1 and TRBJ2-1; TRBD1 matches 7 bases. Trimming at V came to 4 bases and at J to 0 bases, leaving 6 bases not matched to a gene. The CDR3 is 16 amino acids. Germline CDR1 MNHNS, CDR2 SASEGT. CDR3 sequence: CASSVTGVGSYNEQFF. Written as DNA, the CDR3 is TGTGCCAGCAGTGTTACAGGGGTAGGCTCCTACAATGAGCAGTTCTTC.